The T cell receptor beta chain described here comes from a study of shared T cell receptors in the human thymus. Trimming removed 6 bases from V and 4 bases from J; junction bases left unmatched: 8. The CDR3 has 15 amino acids. CDR1 is MNHEY, CDR2 SVGAGI, per germline. The protocol was immunoSEQ multiplex PCR, while the TCRdb copy is restricted to in-frame clones and leaves out a portion. There are under 850,000 clones in the sample; 88% occur only once, and 0.0085% to 0.012% lies in the top ten. This same sample was also taken into another study, of human thymus T cells. In that study: Thymus specimens were resections from corrective heart surgery. The authors found apparently biased V and J gene usage in thymic and blood repertoires. Related reports documented highly overlapping thymic repertoires among unrelated individuals.

The receptor was isolated from a boy under three years old with a congenital heart defect. The chain couples TRBV6-5 to TRBJ2-2; 7 positions agree with TRBD2. Sequencing input: thymocytes. In DNA, the CDR3 is TGTGCCAGCAGATCGGCGGAGCGGGGCACCGGGGAGCTGTTTTTT. Amino acids: CASRSAERGTGELFF.